This TCR beta chain was captured in a study of CD8 T cells in Susac syndrome. Whole-study findings and limits: Individuals included in the TCR sequencing and HLA analysis were acknowledged by the study to be relatively few in number.

The CDR3 extends over 15 amino acids. From germline, CDR1 is LNHNV and CDR2 YYDKDF (reference sequence). The ends lost 1 base at V and 4 bases at J; junction bases unmatched: 4. CD8+ and CD4+ T cells from blood underwent TCR beta sequencing. TEMRA cells were enriched by FACS, while CD8+ and CD4+ T cells were obtained through a negative isolation that was performed magnetically. Reverse transcription of roughly 0.5 to 1 ug RNA used random hexamers. It was immunoSEQ multiplex PCR that amplified TCR beta CDR3 across 54 Vbeta and 13 Jbeta. TCRdb re-analysed the immunoSEQ multiplex PCR reads in MiXCR, keeping a single row per CDR3 protein. The table shows about 200,000 distinct CDR3 sequences, with 90% to 95% occurring only once. In regard to this clonotype: As yet, its antigen is unknown.

V and J are TRBV15 and TRBJ2-5; 9 positions match TRBD2. The sequenced sample was CD4+ T cells from PBMCs. The origin of this receptor is a human donor with multiple sclerosis. The CDR3 sequence: CATSRGGGGAETQYF. DNA for the CDR3: TGTGCCACCAGCAGAGGGGGCGGGGGGGCAGAGACCCAGTACTTC.